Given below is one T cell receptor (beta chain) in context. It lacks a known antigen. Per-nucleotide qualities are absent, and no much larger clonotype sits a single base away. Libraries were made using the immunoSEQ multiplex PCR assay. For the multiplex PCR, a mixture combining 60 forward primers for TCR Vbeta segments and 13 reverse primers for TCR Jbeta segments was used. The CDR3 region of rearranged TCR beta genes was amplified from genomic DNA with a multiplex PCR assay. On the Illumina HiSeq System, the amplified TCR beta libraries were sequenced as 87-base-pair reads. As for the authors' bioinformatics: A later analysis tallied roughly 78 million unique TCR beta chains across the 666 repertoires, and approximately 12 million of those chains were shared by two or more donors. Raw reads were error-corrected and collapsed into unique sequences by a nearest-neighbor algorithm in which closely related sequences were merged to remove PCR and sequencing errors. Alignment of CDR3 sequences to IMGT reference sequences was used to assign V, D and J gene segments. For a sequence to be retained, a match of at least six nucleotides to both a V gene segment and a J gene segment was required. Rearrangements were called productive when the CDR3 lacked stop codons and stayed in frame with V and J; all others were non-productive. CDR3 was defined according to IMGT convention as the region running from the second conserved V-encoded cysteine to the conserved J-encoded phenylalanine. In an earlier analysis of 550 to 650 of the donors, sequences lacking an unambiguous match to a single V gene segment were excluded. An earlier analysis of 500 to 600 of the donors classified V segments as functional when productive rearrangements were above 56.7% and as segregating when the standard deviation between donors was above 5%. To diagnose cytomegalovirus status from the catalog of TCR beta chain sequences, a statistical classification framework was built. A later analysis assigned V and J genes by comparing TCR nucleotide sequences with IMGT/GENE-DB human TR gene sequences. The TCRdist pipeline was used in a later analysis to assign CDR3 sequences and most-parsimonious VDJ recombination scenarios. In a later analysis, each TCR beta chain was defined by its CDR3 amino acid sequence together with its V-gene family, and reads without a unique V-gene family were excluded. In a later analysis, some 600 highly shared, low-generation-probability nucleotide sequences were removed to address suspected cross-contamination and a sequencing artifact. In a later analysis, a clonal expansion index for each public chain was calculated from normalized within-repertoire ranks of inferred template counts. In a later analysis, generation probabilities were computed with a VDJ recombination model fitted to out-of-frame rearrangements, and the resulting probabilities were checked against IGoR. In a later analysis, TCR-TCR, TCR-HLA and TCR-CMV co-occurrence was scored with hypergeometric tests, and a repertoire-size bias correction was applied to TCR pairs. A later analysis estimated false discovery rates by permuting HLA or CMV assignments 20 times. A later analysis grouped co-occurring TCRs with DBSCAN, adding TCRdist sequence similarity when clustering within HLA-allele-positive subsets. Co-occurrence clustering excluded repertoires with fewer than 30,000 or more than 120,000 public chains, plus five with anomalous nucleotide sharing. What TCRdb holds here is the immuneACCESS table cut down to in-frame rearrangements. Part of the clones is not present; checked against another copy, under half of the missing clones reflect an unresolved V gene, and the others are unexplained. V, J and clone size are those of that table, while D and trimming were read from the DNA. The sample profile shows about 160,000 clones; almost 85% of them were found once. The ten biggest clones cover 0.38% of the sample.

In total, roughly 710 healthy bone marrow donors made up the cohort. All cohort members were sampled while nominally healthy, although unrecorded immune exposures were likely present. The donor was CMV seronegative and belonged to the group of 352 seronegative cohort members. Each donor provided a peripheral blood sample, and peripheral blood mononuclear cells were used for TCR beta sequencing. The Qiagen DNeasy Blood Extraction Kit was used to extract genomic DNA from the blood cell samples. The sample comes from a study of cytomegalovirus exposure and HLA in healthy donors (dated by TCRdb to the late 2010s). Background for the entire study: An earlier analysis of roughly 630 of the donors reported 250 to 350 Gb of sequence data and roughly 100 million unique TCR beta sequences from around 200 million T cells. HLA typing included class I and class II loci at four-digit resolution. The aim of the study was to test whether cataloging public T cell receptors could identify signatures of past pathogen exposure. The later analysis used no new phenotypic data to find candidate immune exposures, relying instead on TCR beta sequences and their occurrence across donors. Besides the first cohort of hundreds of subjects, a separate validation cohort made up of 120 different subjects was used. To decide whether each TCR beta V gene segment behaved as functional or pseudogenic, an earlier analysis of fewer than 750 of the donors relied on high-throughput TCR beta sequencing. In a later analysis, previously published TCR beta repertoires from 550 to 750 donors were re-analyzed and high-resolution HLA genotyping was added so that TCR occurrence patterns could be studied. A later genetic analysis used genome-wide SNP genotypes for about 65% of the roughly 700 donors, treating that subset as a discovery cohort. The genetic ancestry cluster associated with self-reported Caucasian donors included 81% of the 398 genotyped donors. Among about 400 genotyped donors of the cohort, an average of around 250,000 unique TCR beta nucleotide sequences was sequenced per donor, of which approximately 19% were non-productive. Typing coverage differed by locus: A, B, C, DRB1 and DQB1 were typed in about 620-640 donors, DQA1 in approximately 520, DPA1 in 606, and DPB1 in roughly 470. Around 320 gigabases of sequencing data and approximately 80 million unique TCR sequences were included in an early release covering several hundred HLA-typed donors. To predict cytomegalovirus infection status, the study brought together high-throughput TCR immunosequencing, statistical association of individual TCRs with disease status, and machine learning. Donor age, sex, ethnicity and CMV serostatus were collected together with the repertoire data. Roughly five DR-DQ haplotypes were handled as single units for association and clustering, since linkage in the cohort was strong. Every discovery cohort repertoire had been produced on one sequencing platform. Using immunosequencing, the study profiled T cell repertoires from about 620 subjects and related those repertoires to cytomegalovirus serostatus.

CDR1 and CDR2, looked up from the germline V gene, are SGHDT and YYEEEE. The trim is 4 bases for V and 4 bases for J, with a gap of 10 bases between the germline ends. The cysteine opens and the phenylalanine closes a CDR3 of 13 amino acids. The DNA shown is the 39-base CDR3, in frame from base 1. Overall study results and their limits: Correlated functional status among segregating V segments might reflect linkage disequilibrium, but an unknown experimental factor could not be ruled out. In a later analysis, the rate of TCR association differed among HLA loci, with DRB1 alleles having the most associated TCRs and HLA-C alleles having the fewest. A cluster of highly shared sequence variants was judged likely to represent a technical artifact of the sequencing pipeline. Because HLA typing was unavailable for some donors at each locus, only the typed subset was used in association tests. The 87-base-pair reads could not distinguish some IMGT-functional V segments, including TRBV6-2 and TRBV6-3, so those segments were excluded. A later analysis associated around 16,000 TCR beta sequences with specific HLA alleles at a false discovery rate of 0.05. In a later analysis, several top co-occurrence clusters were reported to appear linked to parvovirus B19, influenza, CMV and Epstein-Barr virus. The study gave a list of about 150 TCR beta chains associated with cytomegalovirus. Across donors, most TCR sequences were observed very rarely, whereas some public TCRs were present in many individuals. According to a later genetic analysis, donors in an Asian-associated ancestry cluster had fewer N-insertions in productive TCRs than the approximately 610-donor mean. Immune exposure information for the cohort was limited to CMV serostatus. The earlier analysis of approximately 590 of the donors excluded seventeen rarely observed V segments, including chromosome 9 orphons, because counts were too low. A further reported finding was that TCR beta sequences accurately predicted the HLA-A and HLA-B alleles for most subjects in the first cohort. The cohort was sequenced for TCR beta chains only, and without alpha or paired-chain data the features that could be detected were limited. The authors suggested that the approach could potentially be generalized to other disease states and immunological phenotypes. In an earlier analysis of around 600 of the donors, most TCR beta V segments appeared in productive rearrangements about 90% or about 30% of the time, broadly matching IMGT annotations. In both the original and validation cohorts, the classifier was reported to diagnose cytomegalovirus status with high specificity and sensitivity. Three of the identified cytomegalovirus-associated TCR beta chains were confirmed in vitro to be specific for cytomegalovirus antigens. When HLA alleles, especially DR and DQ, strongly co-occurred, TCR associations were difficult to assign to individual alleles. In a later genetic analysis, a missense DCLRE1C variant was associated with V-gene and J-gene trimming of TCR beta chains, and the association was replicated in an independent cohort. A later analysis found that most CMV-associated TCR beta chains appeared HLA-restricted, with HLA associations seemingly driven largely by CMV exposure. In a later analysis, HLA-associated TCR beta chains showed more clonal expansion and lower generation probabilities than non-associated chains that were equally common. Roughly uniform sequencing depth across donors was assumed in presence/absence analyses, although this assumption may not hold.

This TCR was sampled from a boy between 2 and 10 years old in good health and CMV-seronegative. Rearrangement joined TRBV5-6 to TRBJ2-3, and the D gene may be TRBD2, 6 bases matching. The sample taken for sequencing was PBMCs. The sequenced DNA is TGTGCCAGCAGCACCGGGACTGCAGATACGCAGTATTTT. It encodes CASSTGTADTQYF.